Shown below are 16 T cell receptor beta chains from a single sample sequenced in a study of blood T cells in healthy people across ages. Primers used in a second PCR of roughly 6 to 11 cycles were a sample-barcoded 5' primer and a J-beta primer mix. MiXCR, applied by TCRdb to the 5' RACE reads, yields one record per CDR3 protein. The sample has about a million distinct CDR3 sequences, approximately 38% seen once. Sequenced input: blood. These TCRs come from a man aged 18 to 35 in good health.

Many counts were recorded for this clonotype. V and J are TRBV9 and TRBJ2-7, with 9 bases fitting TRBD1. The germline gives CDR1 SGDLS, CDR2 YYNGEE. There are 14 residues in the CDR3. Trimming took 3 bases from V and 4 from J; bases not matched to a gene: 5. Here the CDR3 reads CASSEGGQGYEQYF. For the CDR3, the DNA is TGTGCCAGCAGCGAGGGGGGACAGGGTTACGAGCAGTACTTC.

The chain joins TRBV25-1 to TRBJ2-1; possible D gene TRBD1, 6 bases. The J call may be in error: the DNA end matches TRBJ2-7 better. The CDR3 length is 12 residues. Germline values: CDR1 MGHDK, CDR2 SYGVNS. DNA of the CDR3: TGTGCCTCAGGGGAGCGGTACAATGAGCAGTACTTC. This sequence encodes CASGERYNEQYF.

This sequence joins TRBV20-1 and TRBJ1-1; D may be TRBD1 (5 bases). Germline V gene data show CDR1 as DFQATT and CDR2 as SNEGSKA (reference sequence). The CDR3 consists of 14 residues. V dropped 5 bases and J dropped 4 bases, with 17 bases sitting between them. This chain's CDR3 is CSAGKGADATEAFF. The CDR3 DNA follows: TGCAGTGCTGGGAAAGGGGCGGACGCCACTGAAGCTTTCTTT.

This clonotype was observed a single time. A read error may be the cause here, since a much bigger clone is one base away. Written as DNA, the CDR3 is TGTGCCAGCAGTTTAGAGGCTATCTACAATGAGCAGTACTTC. Protein sequence: CASSLEAIYNEQYF. This chain joins TRBV12-3 or TRBV12-4 and TRBJ2-1; the D is unclear. The closer fit of TRBJ2-7 to the DNA end suggests the J call may be wrong. The CDR3 has 14 residues.

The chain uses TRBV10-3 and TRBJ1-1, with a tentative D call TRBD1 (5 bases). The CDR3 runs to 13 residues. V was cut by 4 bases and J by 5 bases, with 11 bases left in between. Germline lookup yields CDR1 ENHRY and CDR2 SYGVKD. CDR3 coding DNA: TGTGCCATCAGTGGGGCAGGGAAGACTGAAGCTTTCTTT. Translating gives CAISGAGKTEAFF.

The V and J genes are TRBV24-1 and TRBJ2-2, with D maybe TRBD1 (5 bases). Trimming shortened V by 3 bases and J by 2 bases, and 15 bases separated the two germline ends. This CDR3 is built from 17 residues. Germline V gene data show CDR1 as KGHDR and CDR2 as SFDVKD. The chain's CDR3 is CATSDMSPGINTGELFF. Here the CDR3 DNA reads TGTGCCACCAGTGATATGTCGCCAGGGATTAACACCGGGGAGCTGTTTTTT.

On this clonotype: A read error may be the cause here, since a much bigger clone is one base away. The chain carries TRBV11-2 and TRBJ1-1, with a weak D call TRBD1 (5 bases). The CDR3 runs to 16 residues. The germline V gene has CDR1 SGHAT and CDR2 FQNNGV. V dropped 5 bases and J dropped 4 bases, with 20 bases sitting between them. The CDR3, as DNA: TGTGCCAGCAGCCTCACCTGGGGGGAAAGGAGCACTGAAGCTTTCTTT. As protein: CASSLTWGERSTEAFF.

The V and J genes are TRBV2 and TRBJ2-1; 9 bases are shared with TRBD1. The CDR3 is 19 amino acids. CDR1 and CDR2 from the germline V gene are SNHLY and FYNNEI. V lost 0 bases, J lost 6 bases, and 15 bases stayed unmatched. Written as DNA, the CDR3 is TGTGCCAGCAGTGAAGCAACTGCCGACGGGACAGGGAATTTCAATGAGCAGTTCTTC. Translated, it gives CASSEATADGTGNFNEQFF.

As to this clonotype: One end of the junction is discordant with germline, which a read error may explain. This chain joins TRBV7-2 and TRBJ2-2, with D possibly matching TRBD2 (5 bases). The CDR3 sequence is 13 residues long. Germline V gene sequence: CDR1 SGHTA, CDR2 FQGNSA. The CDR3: CASSLEGHGELFF. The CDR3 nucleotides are TGTGCTAGCAGCTTAGAGGGTCACGGGGAGCTGTTTTTT.

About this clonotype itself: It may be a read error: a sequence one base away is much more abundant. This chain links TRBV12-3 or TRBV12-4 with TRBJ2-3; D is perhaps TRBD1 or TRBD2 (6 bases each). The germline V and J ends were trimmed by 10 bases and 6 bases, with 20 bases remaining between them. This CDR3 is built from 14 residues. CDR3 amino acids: CANSQGTAGDTQYF. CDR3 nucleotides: TGTGCCAACTCGCAGGGGACCGCGGGGGATACGCAGTATTTT.

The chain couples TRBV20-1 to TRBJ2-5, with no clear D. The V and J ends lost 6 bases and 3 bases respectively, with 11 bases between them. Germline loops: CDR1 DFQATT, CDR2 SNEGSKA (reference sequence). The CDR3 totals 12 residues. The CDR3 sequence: CSAILGKETQYF. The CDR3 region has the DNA TGCAGTGCAATATTGGGGAAAGAGACCCAGTACTTC.

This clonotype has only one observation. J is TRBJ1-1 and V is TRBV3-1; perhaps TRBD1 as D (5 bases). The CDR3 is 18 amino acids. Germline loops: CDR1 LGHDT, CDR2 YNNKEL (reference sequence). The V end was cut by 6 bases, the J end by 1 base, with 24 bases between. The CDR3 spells CASRATDLRNTTNTEAFF. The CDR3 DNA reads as TGTGCCAGCAGAGCGACAGATTTGCGAAATACTACGAACACTGAAGCTTTCTTT.

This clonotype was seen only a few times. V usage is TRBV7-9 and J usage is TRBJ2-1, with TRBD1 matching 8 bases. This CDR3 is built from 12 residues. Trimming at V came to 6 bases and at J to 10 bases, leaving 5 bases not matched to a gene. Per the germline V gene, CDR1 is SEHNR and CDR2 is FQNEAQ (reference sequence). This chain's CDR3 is CASRLSGGEQFF. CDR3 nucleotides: TGTGCCAGCAGACTTTCAGGGGGCGAGCAGTTCTTC.

CDR3 amino acids: CASSLLLAGGLTTDTQYF. CDR3 in DNA: TGTGCCAGCAGTTTACTTCTAGCGGGGGGCCTGACCACAGATACGCAGTATTTT. V gene TRBV27 combines with J gene TRBJ2-3, with 11 bases that match TRBD2. The CDR3 covers 18 residues. V was pared by 2 bases and J by 2 bases, with 9 bases of the junction left unmatched. Germline V gives CDR1 MNHEY, CDR2 SMNVEV (reference sequence).

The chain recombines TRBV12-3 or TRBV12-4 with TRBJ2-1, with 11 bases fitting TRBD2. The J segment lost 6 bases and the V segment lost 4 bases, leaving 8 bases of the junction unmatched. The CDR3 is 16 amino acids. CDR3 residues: CASSSPGLAAINEQFF. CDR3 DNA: TGTGCCAGCAGTTCCCCGGGACTAGCGGCGATCAATGAGCAGTTCTTC.

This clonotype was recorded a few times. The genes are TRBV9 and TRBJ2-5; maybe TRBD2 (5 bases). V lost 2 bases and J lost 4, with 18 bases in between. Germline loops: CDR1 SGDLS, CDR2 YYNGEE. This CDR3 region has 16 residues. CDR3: CASSVDSYSVGETQYF. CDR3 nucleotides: TGTGCCAGCAGCGTGGACTCTTATAGCGTAGGAGAGACCCAGTACTTC.